Listed here is a single TCR beta chain. Its matching antigen is unknown. The data were taken from a study of cytomegalovirus exposure and HLA in healthy donors. Turning to the study itself: From about 180 million T cells, an earlier analysis saw 100 million to 140 million unique TCR beta sequences. Findings and caveats of the study: 87-base-pair reads could not separate some V segments, including TRBV6-2 and TRBV6-3. As a later analysis revealed, the rate of TCR association differed by HLA locus, with DRB1 most and HLA-C fewest.

Germline V gives CDR1 LNHDA, CDR2 SQIVND (reference sequence). Trimming removed 11 bases from V and 4 bases from J; junction bases left unmatched: 6. This CDR3 spans 12 amino acids. PCR amplification relied on 60 Vbeta primers (plus 13 Jbeta primers). Using immunoSEQ multiplex PCR, the repertoire was profiled, and TCRdb retains in-frame clones only, with some absent. Found here are about 80,000 clones, about 80% of them singletons; the top ten hold 2.5%. The source material was PBMCs. The genes are TRBV19 and TRBJ1-2, with 8 bases matching TRBD1. This clonotype was obtained from a man aged 25 to 40 in good health and CMV-seronegative. This CDR3 reads CAARTGIYGYTF. As DNA, the CDR3 is TGTGCCGCCCGGACAGGGATCTATGGCTACACCTTC.